This T cell receptor beta chain was identified during a study of CD8+CD57+ T cells in acquired aplastic anemia. General study points: Common to patients and controls were twenty-nine CD8+ CDR3 sequences.

As to this clonotype: The antigen remains unidentified.

By flow cytometry, patients selected for sequencing had shown an expansion of CD8+CD57+ cells. Trimming removed 1 base at V and 1 base at J, with 4 bases between. CDR1 is SNHLY and CDR2 is FYNNEI in the germline V gene. This CDR3 contains 13 residues. The template for TCR beta VDJ and CDR3 sequence profiling was genomic DNA. From the reads, TCRdb called clonotypes with MiXCR, one entry per CDR3 protein. The sample carries about 200,000 distinct CDR3 sequences, 50% to 70% recorded once. This chain uses TRBV2 with TRBJ1-2, with no clear D. Sequenced sample: sorted CD4+, CD8+, or CD8+CD57+ T cells (not recorded which) from PBMCs. The source of this sequence is a human donor with aplastic anemia. The CDR3 here is CASSEGDNYGYTF. Written as DNA, the CDR3 is TGTGCCAGCAGTGAAGGGGATAACTATGGCTACACCTTC.